This T cell receptor beta chain comes out of a study of Graves' ophthalmopathy and Graves' hyperthyroidism. General study findings and limits: Thyroid clonotypes that were expanded above 0.001 frequency mostly also appeared in blood.

RNA transcripts were the source from which TCR beta CDR3 regions were amplified. The first round was an RT-PCR with HTBI primers, and the second round was a multiplex PCR. TCRdb independently ran MiXCR on the multiplex PCR reads; one entry per CDR3 protein. The table has 350,000 to 450,000 distinct CDR3 sequences, about 18% seen once. On this clonotype itself: Its specificity is not known.

V trimming: 2 bases; J trimming: 9 bases; junction bases outside the gene matches: 11. Germline CDR1 and CDR2: SGHAT and FQNNGV. This CDR3 spans 16 amino acids. Input material: peripheral blood. The receptor was isolated from a woman under 30 with Graves' ophthalmopathy. The V gene is TRBV11-2, the J gene TRBJ2-7; 12 bases align to TRBD1. The CDR3 loop is CASSLRGQGARLGQYF. The CDR3 DNA reads as TGTGCCAGCAGCTTAAGGGGACAGGGGGCGCGTTTAGGGCAGTACTTC.